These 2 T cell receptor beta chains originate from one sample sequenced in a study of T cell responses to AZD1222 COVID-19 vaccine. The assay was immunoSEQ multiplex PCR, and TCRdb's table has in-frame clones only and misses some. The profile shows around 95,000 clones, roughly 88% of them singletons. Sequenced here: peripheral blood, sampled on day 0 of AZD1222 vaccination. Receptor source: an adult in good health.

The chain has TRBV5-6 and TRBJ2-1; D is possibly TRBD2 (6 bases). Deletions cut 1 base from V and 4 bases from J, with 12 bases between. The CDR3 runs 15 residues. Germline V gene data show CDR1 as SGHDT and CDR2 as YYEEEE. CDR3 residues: CASSLTRGVYNEQFF. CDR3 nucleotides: TGTGCCAGCAGCTTGACCCGCGGGGTATACAATGAGCAGTTCTTC. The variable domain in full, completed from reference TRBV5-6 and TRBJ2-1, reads DAGVTQSPTHLIKTRGQQVTLRCSPKSGHDTVSWYQQALGQGPQFIFQYYEEEERQRGNFPDRFSGHQFPNYSSELNVNALLLGDSALYLCASSLTRGVYNEQFFGPGTRLTVL.

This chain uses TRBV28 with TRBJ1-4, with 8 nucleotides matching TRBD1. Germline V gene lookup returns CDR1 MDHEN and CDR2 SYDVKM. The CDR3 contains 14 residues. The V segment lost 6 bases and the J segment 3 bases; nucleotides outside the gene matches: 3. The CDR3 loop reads CASSPGQANEKLFF. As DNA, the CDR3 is TGTGCCAGCAGCCCGGGACAGGCTAATGAAAAACTGTTTTTT.